Included here is one T cell receptor beta chain sequence, with context. The antigen remains undetermined. This specimen belongs to a study of T cells after yellow fever vaccination. Study overall: It was SMART-Seq v4 Ultra Low Input that prepared the fractions with low cell numbers.

This CDR3 contains 13 residues. CDR1 is DFQATT and CDR2 is SNEGSKA in the germline V gene (reference sequence). Trimming left V 6 bases short and J 2 bases short, with 14 bases between. Notes on the study in general: The study re-detected most primary-vaccination clones after the booster (roughly 96% CD4, approximately 88% CD8).

As TCR cDNA was made by 5'RACE template switching, a universal primer site and UMIs were added. MiXCR was run by TCRdb on the 5' RACE reads, yielding one entry per CDR3 protein. The data contain 160,000 or so distinct CDR3 sequences, about 7% of them seen just once; the ten biggest clones take up 2.5%. The clonotype comes from a man between 18 and 35 years old who received the YFV17D yellow fever vaccine. The starting material was CD4+ T cells sorted from PBMCs, obtained about 5 days after the first yellow fever vaccination. The chain carries TRBV20-1 and TRBJ2-7; tentatively, D is TRBD1 or TRBD2 (5 bases each). The CDR3 DNA sequence: TGCAGTGCCAGCGGAGGACACACCTACGAGCAGTACTTC. Amino acid sequence: CSASGGHTYEQYF.